This T cell receptor (beta chain) was obtained from a study of cytomegalovirus exposure and HLA in healthy donors listed by TCRdb under 2017. For the wider study: In an earlier analysis of roughly 590 of the donors, around 300 Gb of sequence data and 90 million to 130 million unique TCR beta sequences from some 170 million T cells were reported. Approximately 300 gigabases of sequencing data and around 90 million unique TCR sequences made up an early release that covered 640 HLA-typed donors. The genetic ancestry cluster associated with self-reported Caucasian donors included 70% to 85% of the roughly 380 genotyped donors. The study aimed to test whether signatures of past pathogen exposure could be identified by cataloging public T cell receptors. The study used immunosequencing to profile the T cell repertoires of about 670 subjects and linked those repertoires to cytomegalovirus serostatus. Along with the 666-subject first cohort, a separate validation cohort of around 110 different subjects was used. To predict cytomegalovirus infection status, the study brought together high-throughput TCR immunosequencing, statistical association of individual TCRs with disease status, and machine learning. In a later analysis, previously published TCR beta repertoires from roughly 710 donors were re-analyzed and high-resolution HLA genotyping was added so that TCR occurrence patterns could be studied. In the later analysis, no new phenotypic data were used to find candidate immune exposures; instead, reliance was placed on TCR beta sequences and their occurrence across donors. In an earlier analysis of a few hundred of the donors, high-throughput TCR beta sequencing was used to judge whether each TCR beta V gene segment behaved as functional or pseudogenic. Donor age, sex, ethnicity and CMV serostatus were collected together with the repertoire data. A later genetic analysis used genome-wide SNP genotypes for about three fifths of the 666 donors, treating that subset as a discovery cohort. Every discovery cohort repertoire had been produced on one sequencing platform. HLA typing included class I and class II loci at four-digit resolution. The number of donors typed differed by locus, with about 620-630 for A, B, C, DRB1 and DQB1, more than 500 for DQA1, 606 for DPA1, and some 440 for DPB1. About five DR-DQ haplotypes were treated as single units for association and clustering because of strong linkage in the cohort. Among around 400 genotyped donors of the cohort, an average of approximately 240,000 unique TCR beta nucleotide sequences were sequenced per donor, 15% to 20% of them non-productive. What the authors observed across the whole study: An earlier analysis of some 560 of the donors showed that most TCR beta V segments appeared in productive rearrangements either about 87% or about 30% of the time, which broadly matched IMGT annotations. The only immune exposure information available for the cohort was CMV serostatus. V-gene and J-gene trimming of TCR beta chains was associated with a missense DCLRE1C variant in a later genetic analysis, and the association was replicated in an independent cohort. A few of the identified cytomegalovirus-associated TCR beta chains were confirmed in vitro to be specific for cytomegalovirus antigens. Linkage disequilibrium might explain the correlated functional status among segregating V segments, but an unknown experimental factor could not be excluded. A further reported finding was that TCR beta sequences accurately predicted the HLA-A and HLA-B alleles for most subjects in the first cohort. Strong co-occurrence of HLA alleles, especially DR and DQ, made assigning TCR associations to individual alleles difficult. In this cohort, only TCR beta chains were sequenced, and detectable features were limited by the absence of alpha or paired-chain data. Cytomegalovirus status was reported to be diagnosed by the classifier with high specificity and sensitivity in both the original and validation cohorts. Several of the top co-occurrence clusters appeared to be linked to parvovirus B19, influenza, CMV and Epstein-Barr virus, according to a later analysis. A later analysis associated 15,000 or so TCR beta sequences with specific HLA alleles at a false discovery rate of 0.05. According to a later genetic analysis, donors in an Asian-associated ancestry cluster had fewer N-insertions in productive TCRs than the roughly 670-donor mean. Most TCR sequences were observed very rarely across donors, whereas some public TCRs were present in many individuals. Because some donors lacked HLA typing at each locus, the association tests relied only on the typed subset. According to the authors, the approach could potentially be generalized to other disease states and immunological phenotypes. The earlier analysis of fewer than 750 of the donors excluded 15 to 20 rarely observed V segments, including chromosome 9 orphons, because counts were too low. A total of roughly 160 TCR beta chains were listed by the study as associated with cytomegalovirus. Roughly uniform sequencing depth across donors was assumed in presence/absence analyses, although this assumption may not hold. Compared with equally common non-associated chains, HLA-associated TCR beta chains in a later analysis were more clonally expanded and had lower generation probabilities. The sequencing pipeline was judged likely to have produced a cluster of highly shared sequence variants as a technical artifact. A later analysis found that most CMV-associated TCR beta chains appeared HLA-restricted, with HLA associations seemingly driven largely by CMV exposure. Some IMGT-functional V segments, including TRBV6-2 and TRBV6-3, could not be distinguished by the 87-base-pair reads and were therefore excluded. According to a later analysis, TCR association rates differed among HLA loci, with DRB1 alleles showing the most associated TCRs and HLA-C alleles showing the fewest.

The cohort consisted of 600 to 750 healthy bone marrow donors. All cohort members were sampled while nominally healthy, although unrecorded immune exposures were likely present. The donor was CMV seropositive and belonged to the group of 250 to 300 seropositive cohort members. Every donor gave a peripheral blood sample, and the peripheral blood mononuclear cells from that sample were used for TCR beta sequencing. The Qiagen DNeasy Blood Extraction Kit was used to extract genomic DNA from the blood cell samples. Remarks on this clone: Its antigen is unknown. There are no base qualities to consult, and no much larger clone falls within one base.

In the germline V gene (reference sequence), CDR1 corresponds to LNHDA and CDR2 to SQIVND. The CDR3, from cysteine to phenylalanine, totals 15 residues. Solely the CDR3 DNA is kept, with 45 bases framed from the first base. V is shortened by 3 bases, J by 2 bases, and the region joining them spans 11 bases. Libraries were made using the immunoSEQ multiplex PCR assay. For the multiplex PCR, a mixture combining 60 forward primers for TCR Vbeta segments and 13 reverse primers for TCR Jbeta segments was used. The CDR3 region of rearranged TCR beta genes was amplified from genomic DNA by a multiplex PCR assay. The Illumina HiSeq System was used to sequence the amplified TCR beta libraries as 87-base-pair reads. The study's processing was this. A later analysis tallied 70 million to 100 million unique TCR beta chains across the 640 or so repertoires, and around 9.9 million of those chains were shared by two or more donors. Raw reads were error-corrected and collapsed into unique sequences with a nearest-neighbor algorithm that merged closely related sequences to remove PCR and sequencing errors. Alignment of CDR3 sequences to IMGT reference sequences was used to assign V, D and J gene segments. Each retained sequence needed at least a six-nucleotide match to both a V gene segment and a J gene segment. Rearrangements were called productive when the CDR3 lacked stop codons and stayed in frame with V and J; all others were non-productive. CDR3 was defined according to IMGT convention as the region running from the second conserved V-encoded cysteine to the conserved J-encoded phenylalanine. The earlier analysis of 587 of the donors excluded any sequence lacking an unambiguous match to a single V gene segment. In an earlier analysis of 450 to 700 of the donors, V segments were called functional above 56.7% productive rearrangements and were called segregating when the between-donor standard deviation exceeded 5%. A statistical classification framework was built to diagnose cytomegalovirus status from the catalog of TCR beta chain sequences. In a later analysis, TCR nucleotide sequences were compared against IMGT/GENE-DB human TR gene sequences so that V and J genes could be assigned. The TCRdist pipeline was used in a later analysis to assign CDR3 sequences and most-parsimonious VDJ recombination scenarios. A later analysis defined each TCR beta chain by its CDR3 amino acid sequence plus V-gene family, and excluded reads lacking a unique V-gene family. A later analysis removed roughly 590 highly shared, low-generation-probability nucleotide sequences to deal with suspected cross-contamination and a sequencing artifact. In a later analysis, a clonal expansion index was calculated for each public chain from normalized within-repertoire ranks of inferred template counts. A later analysis computed generation probabilities with a VDJ recombination model fitted to out-of-frame rearrangements, and checked the results against IGoR. In a later analysis, hypergeometric tests were used to score TCR-TCR, TCR-HLA and TCR-CMV co-occurrence, with a repertoire-size bias correction applied to TCR pairs. In a later analysis, false discovery rates were estimated by permuting HLA or CMV assignments 20 times. In a later analysis, co-occurring TCRs were grouped using DBSCAN, and TCRdist sequence similarity was added for clustering within HLA-allele-positive subsets. For co-occurrence clustering, repertoires with fewer than 30,000 or more than 120,000 public chains were excluded, along with five or six repertoires with anomalous nucleotide sharing. Drawn from immuneACCESS, this table holds only the in-frame rearrangements with V and J called that TCRdb kept. Clones are partly lost; checked studies trace under half to an unresolved V gene and leave the rest unexplained. The V and J calls and the clone size are those of that table, but D and trimming were determined from the DNA. The sample table holds 150,000 or so clones, of which about 73% were seen once. The ten largest account for under 2.5% of the sample.

Specimen: PBMCs. The rearrangement joined TRBV19 to TRBJ1-3, with an unclear D gene assignment. This TCR came from a woman aged 55-70 years in good health and CMV-seropositive. The sequenced DNA: TGTGCCAGTAGTATGCGCGTGGAGGCTGGAAACACCATATATTTT. It translates as CASSMRVEAGNTIYF.